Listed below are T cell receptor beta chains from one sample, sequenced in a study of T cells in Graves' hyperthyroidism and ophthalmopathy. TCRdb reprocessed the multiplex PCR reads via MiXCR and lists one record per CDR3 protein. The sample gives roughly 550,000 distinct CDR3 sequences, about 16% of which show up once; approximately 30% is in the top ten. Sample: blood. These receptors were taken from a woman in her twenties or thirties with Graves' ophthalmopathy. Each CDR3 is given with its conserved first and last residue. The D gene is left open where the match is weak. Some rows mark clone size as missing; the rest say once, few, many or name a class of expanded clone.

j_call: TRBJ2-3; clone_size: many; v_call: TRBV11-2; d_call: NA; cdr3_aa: CASSLEITGNTDTQYF; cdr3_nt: TGTGCCAGCAGCTTAGAGATTACCGGTAACACAGATACGCAGTATTTT
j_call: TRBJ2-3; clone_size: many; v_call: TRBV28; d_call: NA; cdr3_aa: CATLRADEQPTDTQYF; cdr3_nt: TGTGCCACCCTACGGGCCGACGAACAGCCCACAGATACGCAGTATTTT
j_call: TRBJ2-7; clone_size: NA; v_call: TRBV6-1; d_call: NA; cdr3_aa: CATSPGGILQHEQYF; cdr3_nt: TGTGCCACCTCGCCTGGAGGGATCTTACAACACGAGCAGTACTTC
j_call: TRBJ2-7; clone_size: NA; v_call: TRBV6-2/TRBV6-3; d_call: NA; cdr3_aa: CASSYVGAPYEQYF; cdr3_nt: TGTGCCAGCAGTTACGTGGGGGCGCCCTACGAGCAGTACTTC
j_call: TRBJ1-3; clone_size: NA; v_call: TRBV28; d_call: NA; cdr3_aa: CASSLPNSFYSGNTIYF; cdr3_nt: TGTGCCAGCAGTTTACCAAACAGTTTCTACTCTGGAAACACCATATATTTT
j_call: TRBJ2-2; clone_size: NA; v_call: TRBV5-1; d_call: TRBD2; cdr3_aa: CASSEAGGTGELFF; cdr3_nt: TGCGCCAGCAGCGAAGCGGGAGGGACCGGGGAGCTGTTTTTT
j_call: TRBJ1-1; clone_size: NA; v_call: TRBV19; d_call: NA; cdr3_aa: CASSQGREAEAFF; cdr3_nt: TGTGCCAGTAGTCAGGGCCGAGAGGCTGAAGCTTTCTTT
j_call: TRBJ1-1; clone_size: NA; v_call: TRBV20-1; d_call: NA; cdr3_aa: CSARSWDINRATEAFF; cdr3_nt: TGCAGTGCCAGATCGTGGGACATAAATCGGGCCACTGAAGCTTTCTTT
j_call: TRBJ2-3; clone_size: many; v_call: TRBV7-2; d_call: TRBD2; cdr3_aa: CASSLAGGVDTQYF; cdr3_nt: TGTGCCAGCAGCTTAGCGGGAGGGGTAGATACGCAGTATTTT
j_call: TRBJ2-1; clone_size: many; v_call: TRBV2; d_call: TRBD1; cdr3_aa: CASSGAPGQANEQFF; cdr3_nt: TGTGCCAGCAGTGGCGCGCCGGGACAGGCCAATGAGCAGTTCTTC
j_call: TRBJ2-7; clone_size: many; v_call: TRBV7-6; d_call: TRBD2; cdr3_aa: CASSLETSGINEQYF; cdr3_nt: TGTGCCAGCAGCTTGGAGACTAGCGGGATCAACGAGCAGTACTTC
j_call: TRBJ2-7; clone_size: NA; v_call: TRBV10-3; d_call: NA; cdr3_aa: CAIRPDAAYEQYF; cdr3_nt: TGTGCCATACGCCCGGACGCGGCCTACGAGCAGTACTTC
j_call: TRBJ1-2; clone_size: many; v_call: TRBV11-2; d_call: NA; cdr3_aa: CASSLDPAIIRSGYTF; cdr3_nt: TGTGCCAGCAGCTTAGATCCGGCGATAATCCGCTCTGGCTACACCTTC
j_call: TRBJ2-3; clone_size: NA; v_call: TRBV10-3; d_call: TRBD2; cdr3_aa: CAISEPLAGGPGDTQYF; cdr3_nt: TGTGCCATCAGTGAGCCCCTAGCGGGAGGGCCCGGAGATACGCAGTATTTT